This T cell receptor beta chain derives from a study of CD8+CD57+ T cells in acquired aplastic anemia. The wider study: DNA recovered from sorted CD4+ and CD8+ cells had a mean of approximately 3.2 ug.

Flow cytometry had shown expanded CD8+CD57+ cells in the patients chosen for sequencing. Genomic DNA templated the TCR beta VDJ and CDR3 profiling. From the reads, TCRdb called clonotypes with MiXCR, one entry per CDR3 protein. The table includes some 120,000 distinct CDR3 sequences, roughly 40% detected once. The CDR3 totals 13 residues. CDR1 is SGDLS, CDR2 YYNGEE, per germline. V dropped 6 bases and J dropped 2 bases, with 10 bases sitting between them. The clonotype originates from a human donor with aplastic anemia. The chain combines TRBV9 with TRBJ2-3; no clear D gene. Sequencing was carried out using sorted CD4+, CD8+, or CD8+CD57+ T cells (not recorded which) from PBMCs. The CDR3 loop reads CASILVVTDTQYF. As DNA, the CDR3 is TGTGCCAGCATACTGGTGGTCACAGATACGCAGTATTTT.